The clone carrying this T cell receptor beta chain was observed a single time. The record originates from a study of shared clonotypes between healthy human individuals. CDR3 length equals 14 residues. CDR1 and CDR2 (germline): SGDLS, YYNGEE. V was clipped by 1 base and J by 0 bases, with 7 bases between them. Sorted subsets were amplified in replicate PCRs using 200 ng DNA, 30,000 to 35,000 T cell genomes. Assay: immunoSEQ multiplex PCR; the TCRdb copy retains only in-frame clones and omits some. The sample carries millions of clones, roughly 91% recorded once. Cells designated naive CD8 were CD45RO-negative and were positively selected for CCR7, with terminally differentiated effector memory CD45RA+ cells excluded.

Material for sequencing was naive CD8+ T cells from PBMCs. This chain connects TRBV9 to TRBJ1-1; D gene uncertain. The origin of this receptor is a man younger than 35 in good health. Some clones in this sample may be carry-over from other donors' samples. The CDR3 is CASSVSPLNTEAFF. The CDR3 nucleotides are TGTGCCAGCAGCGTATCCCCATTGAACACTGAAGCTTTCTTT.